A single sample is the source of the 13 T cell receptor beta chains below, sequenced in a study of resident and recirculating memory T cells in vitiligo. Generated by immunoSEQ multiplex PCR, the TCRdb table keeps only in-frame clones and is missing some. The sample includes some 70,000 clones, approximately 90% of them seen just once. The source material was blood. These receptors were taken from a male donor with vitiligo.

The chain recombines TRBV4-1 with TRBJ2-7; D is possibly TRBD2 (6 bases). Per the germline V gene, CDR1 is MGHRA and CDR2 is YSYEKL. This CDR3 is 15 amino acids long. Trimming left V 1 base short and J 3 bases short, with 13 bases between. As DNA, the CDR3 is TGCGCCAGCAGCCAAGTCAGGGCGGACTACTACGAGCAGTACTTC. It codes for CASSQVRADYYEQYF.

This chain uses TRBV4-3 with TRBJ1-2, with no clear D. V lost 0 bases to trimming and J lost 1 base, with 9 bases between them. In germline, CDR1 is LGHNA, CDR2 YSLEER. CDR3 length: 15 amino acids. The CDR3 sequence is CASSQDIRSNYGYTF. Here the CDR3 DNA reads TGCGCCAGCAGCCAAGATATTCGGAGTAACTATGGCTACACCTTC.

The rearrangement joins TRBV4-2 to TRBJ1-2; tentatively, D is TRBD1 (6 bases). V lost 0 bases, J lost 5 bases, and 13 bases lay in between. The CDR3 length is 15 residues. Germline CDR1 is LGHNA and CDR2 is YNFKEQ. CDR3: CASSQERTELYGYTF. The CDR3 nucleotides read TGTGCCAGCAGCCAAGAAAGGACAGAGCTATATGGCTACACCTTC.

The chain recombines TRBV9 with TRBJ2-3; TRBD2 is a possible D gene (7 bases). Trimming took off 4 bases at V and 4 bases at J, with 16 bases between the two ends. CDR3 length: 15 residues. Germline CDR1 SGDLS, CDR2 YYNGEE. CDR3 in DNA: TGTGCCAGCAGCATCTCCGGGGGGCCTCCAGATACGCAGTATTTT. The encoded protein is CASSISGGPPDTQYF.

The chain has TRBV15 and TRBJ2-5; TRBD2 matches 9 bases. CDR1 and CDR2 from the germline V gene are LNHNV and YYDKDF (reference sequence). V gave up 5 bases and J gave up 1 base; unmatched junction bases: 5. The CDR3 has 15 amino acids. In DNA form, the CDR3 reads TGTGCCACCAGCGGTGGGACTAGCCTCCAAGAGACCCAGTACTTC. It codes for CATSGGTSLQETQYF.

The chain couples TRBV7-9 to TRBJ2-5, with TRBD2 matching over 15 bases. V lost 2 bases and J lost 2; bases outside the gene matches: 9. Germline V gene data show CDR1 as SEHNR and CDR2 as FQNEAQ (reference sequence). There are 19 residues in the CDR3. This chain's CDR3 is CASSLFPGLAGGIQETQYF. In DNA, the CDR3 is TGTGCCAGCAGCTTATTCCCTGGACTAGCGGGGGGGATACAAGAGACCCAGTACTTC.

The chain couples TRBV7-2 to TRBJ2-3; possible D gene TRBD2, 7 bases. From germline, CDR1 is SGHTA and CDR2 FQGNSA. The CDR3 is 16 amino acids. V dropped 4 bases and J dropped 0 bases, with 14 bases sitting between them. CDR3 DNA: TGTGCCAGCAGCTCCGGGGCGGGGGCCAGCACAGATACGCAGTATTTT. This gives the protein CASSSGAGASTDTQYF.

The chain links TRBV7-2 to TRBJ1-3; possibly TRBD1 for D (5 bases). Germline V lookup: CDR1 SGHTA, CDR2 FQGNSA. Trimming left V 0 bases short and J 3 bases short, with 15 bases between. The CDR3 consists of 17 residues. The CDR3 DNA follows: TGTGCCAGCAGCTTAGCCCGGGGGGAAATAGGTGGAAACACCATATATTTT. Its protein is CASSLARGEIGGNTIYF.

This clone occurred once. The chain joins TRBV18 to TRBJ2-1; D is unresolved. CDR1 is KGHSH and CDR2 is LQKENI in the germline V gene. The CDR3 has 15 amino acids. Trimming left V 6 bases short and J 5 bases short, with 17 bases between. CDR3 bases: TGTGCCAGCTCCGTCTCAGCAGGTGGCCACAATGAGCAGTTCTTC. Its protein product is CASSVSAGGHNEQFF.

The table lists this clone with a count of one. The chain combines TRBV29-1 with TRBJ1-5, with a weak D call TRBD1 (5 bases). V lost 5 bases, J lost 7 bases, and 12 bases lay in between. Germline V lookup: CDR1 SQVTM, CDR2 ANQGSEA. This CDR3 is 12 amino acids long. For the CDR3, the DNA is TGCAGCGTTCGCGCGGGACGCCAGCCCCAGCATTTT. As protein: CSVRAGRQPQHF.

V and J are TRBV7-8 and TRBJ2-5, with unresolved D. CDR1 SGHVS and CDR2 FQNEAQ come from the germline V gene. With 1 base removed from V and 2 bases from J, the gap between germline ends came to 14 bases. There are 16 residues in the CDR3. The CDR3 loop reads CASSLGGRVGQETQYF. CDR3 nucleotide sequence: TGTGCCAGCAGCTTAGGTGGTCGGGTTGGGCAAGAGACCCAGTACTTC.

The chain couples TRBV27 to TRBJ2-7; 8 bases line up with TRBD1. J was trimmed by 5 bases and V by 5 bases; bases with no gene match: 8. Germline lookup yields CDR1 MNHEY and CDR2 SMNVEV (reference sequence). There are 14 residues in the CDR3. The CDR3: CASSRTGKSHEQYF. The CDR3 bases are TGTGCCAGCAGTCGGACAGGGAAGTCCCACGAGCAGTACTTC.

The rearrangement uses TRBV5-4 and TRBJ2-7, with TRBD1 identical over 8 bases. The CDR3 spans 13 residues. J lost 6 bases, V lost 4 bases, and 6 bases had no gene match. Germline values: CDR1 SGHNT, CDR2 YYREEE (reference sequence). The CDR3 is CASSGDRTVEQYF. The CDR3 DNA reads TGTGCCAGCAGCGGGGACAGGACGGTCGAGCAGTACTTC.